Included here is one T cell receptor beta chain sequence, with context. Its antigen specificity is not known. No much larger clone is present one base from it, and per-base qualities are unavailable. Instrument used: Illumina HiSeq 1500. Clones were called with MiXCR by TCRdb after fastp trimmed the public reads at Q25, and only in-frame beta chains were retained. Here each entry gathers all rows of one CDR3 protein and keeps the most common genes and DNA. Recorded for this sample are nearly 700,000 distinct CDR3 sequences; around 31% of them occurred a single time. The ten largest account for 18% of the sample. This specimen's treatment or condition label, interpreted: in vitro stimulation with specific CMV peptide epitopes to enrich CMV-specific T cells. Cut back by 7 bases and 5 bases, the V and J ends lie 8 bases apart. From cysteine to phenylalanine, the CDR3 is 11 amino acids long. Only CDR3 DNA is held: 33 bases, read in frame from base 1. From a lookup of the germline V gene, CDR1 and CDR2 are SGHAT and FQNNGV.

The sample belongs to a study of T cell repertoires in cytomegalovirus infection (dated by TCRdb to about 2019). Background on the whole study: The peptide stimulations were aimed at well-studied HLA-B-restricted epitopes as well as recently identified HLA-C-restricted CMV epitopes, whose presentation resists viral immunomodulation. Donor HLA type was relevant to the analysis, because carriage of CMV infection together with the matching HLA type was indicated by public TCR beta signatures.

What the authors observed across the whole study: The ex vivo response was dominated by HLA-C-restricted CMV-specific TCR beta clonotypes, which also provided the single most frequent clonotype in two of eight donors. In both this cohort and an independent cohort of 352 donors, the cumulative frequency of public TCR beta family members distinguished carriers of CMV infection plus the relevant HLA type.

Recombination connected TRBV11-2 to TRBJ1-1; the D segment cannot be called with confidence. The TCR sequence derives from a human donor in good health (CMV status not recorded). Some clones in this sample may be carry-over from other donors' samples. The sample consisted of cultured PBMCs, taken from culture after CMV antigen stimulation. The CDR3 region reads CASTFRTEAFF. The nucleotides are TGTGCCAGCACCTTTAGAACTGAAGCTTTCTTT.